The clone carrying this T cell receptor beta chain is labeled large. Antigen unknown. These data originate in a study of radiation and T cells in renal cell carcinoma. Treatment meaning: treatment-naive control, cytoreductive nephrectomy. Treatment-naive patients without radiation supplied the control tumors at nephrectomy. Clear cell pathology was present in this patient's renal cell carcinoma. Germline values: CDR1 SNHLY, CDR2 FYNNEI. There are 15 residues in the CDR3. V was trimmed by 10 bases and J by 6 bases, leaving 21 bases between them. Repertoires were generated with immunoSEQ multiplex PCR, while TCRdb's copy carries only in-frame clones and drops some. This repertoire shows 5,700 or so clones, under 70% found once; its top ten account for about 30%. Notes on the study in general: Irradiated tumors held more dominant CDR3 motifs than control tumors. Irradiated tumors had higher TCR clonality than control tumors.

This chain connects TRBV2 to TRBJ2-2; the D is unclear. The clonotype originates from a human donor with renal cell carcinoma. Material: tumor tissue, obtained from a patient whose treatment was nephrectomy without radiotherapy. CDR3: CATSSGELAPGELFF. CDR3 sequence (DNA): TGTGCCACCTCAAGTGGGGAATTGGCTCCCGGGGAGCTGTTTTTT.